This TCR beta chain originates from a study of T cell responses to AZD1222 COVID-19 vaccine. Study summary: Pooled in the analysis were second doses at about 4 or about 12 weeks.

This table comes from immunoSEQ multiplex PCR, and its TCRdb copy is limited to in-frame clones, with some not included. The sample yields about 150,000 clones, 90% to 95% seen once. Turning to this clone: The target antigen is unknown.

The CDR3 contains 15 residues. Trimming cost V 5 bases and J 7 bases; bases outside gene matches: 11. Per germline, CDR1 SGHNT and CDR2 YENEEA. Study conclusions and caveats: The study found Spike-specific TCR breadth and depth rose after two AZD1222 doses. Repertoires were obtained only post-peak T cell response. Nearly half of the spike-specific TCRs reportedly recognize variant regions that carry no mutations.

This specimen consisted of peripheral blood, obtained on day 0 of AZD1222 vaccination. V is TRBV11-3 and J is TRBJ2-7; 10 bases are shared with TRBD2. The TCR originated in an adult in good health. The CDR3 region has the DNA TGTGCCAGCAGCAAGATAGCGGGAGGATCTGGGGAGCAGTACTTC. This sequence encodes CASSKIAGGSGEQYF.